The 27 T cell receptor beta chains below all came from one sample that was sequenced in a study of blood T cell repertoires in COVID-19. Clones were sequenced by immunoSEQ multiplex PCR, and TCRdb holds only the in-frame ones, with some missing. The table lists roughly 65,000 clones, under 85% of them singletons. Material: peripheral blood. The origin of the receptors is a man aged 55 to 70 with acute or convalescent COVID-19.

The V call is TRBV12-2, the J call TRBJ1-3; TRBD1, the table's D call, lacks a check against the DNA. TRBV12-2 is marked as a pseudogene. The CDR3 consists of 15 residues. The CDR3, as DNA: TGTGCAAGTCGCGATTCTAGGGACAGCGGAAACACCATATATTTT. Encoded protein: CASRDSRDSGNTIYF.

Turning to this clone: Additional DNA sequences in this sample encode the identical CDR3. The genes are TRBV2 and TRBJ1-2; 7 bases are shared with TRBD1. This CDR3 is 12 amino acids long. Germline V gene sequence: CDR1 SNHLY, CDR2 FYNNEI. V lost 4 bases and J lost 5; bases outside the gene matches: 1. The CDR3 loop is CASSGQGYGYTF. The CDR3 DNA follows: TGTGCCAGCAGTGGACAGGGTTATGGCTACACCTTC.

Comment on this clone: Sequence at one end of the junction differs from germline and may be a read error. The rearrangement uses TRBV10-3 and TRBJ2-7; tentatively, D is TRBD1 (8 bases). Germline V gene sequence: CDR1 ENHRY, CDR2 SYGVKD. The CDR3 has 12 residues. In DNA form, the CDR3 reads TGTGCCATCAGTGAGACAAGGACAGGGACTAACTTC. It translates to CAISETRTGTNF.

Notes on this clone: Additional DNA sequences in this sample encode the identical CDR3. The gene calls are TRBV6-2 or TRBV6-3 and TRBJ1-5; no clear D gene. Germline V gene sequence: CDR1 MNHEY, CDR2 SVGEGT. Trimming left V 4 bases short and J 5 bases short, with 9 bases between. The CDR3 has 13 amino acids. CDR3 sequence (DNA): TGTGCCAGCAGTTTAACAGCTTATCAGCCCCAGCATTTT. It yields the protein CASSLTAYQPQHF.

The genes are TRBV6-2 or TRBV6-3 and TRBJ2-1, with D perhaps matching TRBD1 (5 bases). The ends were cut back, 5 bases at V and 1 base at J, with 12 bases in the middle. Germline CDR1 is MNHEY and CDR2 is SVGEGT. The CDR3 is 15 residues long. The CDR3 reads CASSSQGRSYNEQFF. Written as DNA, the CDR3 is TGTGCCAGCAGTAGTCAGGGTAGGTCCTACAATGAGCAGTTCTTC.

J is TRBJ2-1 and V is TRBV19, with 12 bases aligning to TRBD2. The CDR3 runs to 15 residues. Germline CDR1 is LNHDA and CDR2 is SQIVND (reference sequence). The V segment lost 2 bases and the J segment 6 bases; nucleotides outside the gene matches: 2. The CDR3 DNA follows: TGTGCCAGTAGTATATCTAGCGGGGGGGCCAATGAGCAGTTCTTC. Protein sequence: CASSISSGGANEQFF.

The rearrangement joins TRBV5-5 to TRBJ2-5, with a possible D match to TRBD2 (7 bases). The V and J ends lost 0 bases and 4 bases respectively, with 16 bases between them. Germline CDR1 and CDR2: SGHKS and YYEKEE (reference sequence). The CDR3 is 16 residues long. CDR3 in DNA: TGTGCCAGCAGCTTGGTAGGACTAGGGGGGCTAGAGACCCAGTACTTC. Encoded protein: CASSLVGLGGLETQYF.

This chain links TRBV7-2 with TRBJ2-2, with 14 bases lining up with TRBD2. The CDR3 has 19 amino acids. In germline, CDR1 is SGHTA, CDR2 FQGNSA. Trimming removed 5 bases from V and 1 base from J; junction bases left unmatched: 9. CDR3 residues: CASSPRRLAGGLNTGELFF. In DNA, the CDR3 is TGTGCCAGCAGCCCAAGGAGACTAGCGGGGGGGCTGAACACCGGGGAGCTGTTTTTT.

The chain recombines TRBV18 with TRBJ2-7; 10 bases are shared with TRBD1. This CDR3 comprises 16 residues. Germline CDR1 reads KGHSH; CDR2 reads LQKENI. The V and J ends lost 4 bases and 4 bases, in that order; junction bases with no gene match: 10. The CDR3 spells CASSQRRQGAGYEQYF. The DNA for the CDR3 is TGTGCCAGCTCACAGAGACGACAGGGGGCCGGATACGAGCAGTACTTC.

This clone came up a few times. V is TRBV19 and J is TRBJ1-6; D possibly corresponds to TRBD1 (6 bases). From germline, CDR1 is LNHDA and CDR2 SQIVND (reference sequence). The CDR3 is 13 amino acids. The V and J ends lost 4 bases and 7 bases respectively, with 8 bases between them. The CDR3 sequence: CASSTGGNSPLHF. CDR3 sequence (DNA): TGTGCCAGTAGTACGGGGGGCAATTCACCCCTCCACTTT.

CDR3 nucleotides: TGTGCCAGCAGCTCGCAGGGACTTTCAACTAATGAAAAACTGTTTTTT. Protein sequence: CASSSQGLSTNEKLFF. The chain is built from TRBV7-2 and TRBJ1-4, with D possibly being TRBD1 (5 bases). V shed 4 bases and J shed 0 bases, with 12 bases lying between them. The CDR3 contains 16 residues. Germline values: CDR1 SGHTA, CDR2 FQGNSA.

The chain carries TRBV5-4 and TRBJ2-3; 7 nucleotides agree with TRBD1. The CDR3 consists of 14 residues. The trim removed 4 bases at V and 4 bases at J, leaving 6 bases unmatched. Germline V CDR1 and CDR2: SGHNT, YYREEE (reference sequence). The CDR3 DNA sequence: TGTGCCAGCAGCCCGGACAGGAACGCAGATACGCAGTATTTT. Translated: CASSPDRNADTQYF.

This chain links TRBV29-1 with TRBJ1-5, with 8 bases matching TRBD1. The ends lost 6 bases at V and 7 bases at J; junction bases unmatched: 5. Germline values: CDR1 SQVTM, CDR2 ANQGSEA. CDR3 length equals 12 residues. The CDR3 loop reads CSVRQGRQPQHF. DNA for the CDR3: TGCAGCGTGAGACAGGGGCGACAGCCCCAGCATTTT.

This chain links TRBV10-3 with TRBJ1-1, with 9 bases matching TRBD1. V lost 11 bases to trimming and J lost 5 bases; unmatched junction nucleotides: 9. Germline CDR1 and CDR2: ENHRY and SYGVKD. This CDR3 is 13 amino acids long. The CDR3, as DNA: TGTGCCGTCGACAGGGGGGAAGGTACTGAAGCTTTCTTT. Encoded protein: CAVDRGEGTEAFF.

This chain connects TRBV5-6 to TRBJ1-1; TRBD1 aligns across 8 bases. CDR3 length equals 15 residues. CDR1 and CDR2 (germline): SGHDT, YYEEEE. V was clipped by 4 bases and J by 0 bases; unmatched bases: 5. CDR3 region: CASSIRTGLNTEAFF. The CDR3 nucleotides read TGTGCCAGCAGCATACGGACAGGGCTGAACACTGAAGCTTTCTTT. Drawing the rest from reference TRBV5-6 and TRBJ1-1, the complete variable domain is DAGVTQSPTHLIKTRGQQVTLRCSPKSGHDTVSWYQQALGQGPQFIFQYYEEEERQRGNFPDRFSGHQFPNYSSELNVNALLLGDSALYLCASSIRTGLNTEAFFGQGTRLTVV.

V is TRBV10-1 and J is TRBJ2-1, with 7 bases matching TRBD1. Germline values: CDR1 WNHNN, CDR2 SYGVQD (reference sequence). Trimming cost V 4 bases and J 3 bases; bases outside gene matches: 9. The CDR3 consists of 16 residues. CDR3 residues: CASSVGQQILYNEQFF. Here the CDR3 DNA reads TGCGCCAGCAGTGTGGGACAGCAAATTCTCTACAATGAGCAGTTCTTC.

A few counts support this clone. The CDR3 is CATSQWGLNTEAFF. CDR3 DNA: TGTGCCACCTCCCAGTGGGGCCTGAACACTGAAGCTTTCTTT. The chain combines TRBV7-2 with TRBJ1-1; maybe TRBD1 (5 bases). The CDR3 is 14 amino acids. From germline, CDR1 is SGHTA and CDR2 FQGNSA. Trimming took 10 bases from V and 0 from J, leaving 15 bases between them. Supplemented by reference TRBV7-2 and TRBJ1-1, the full variable domain reads GAGVSQSPSNKVTEKGKDVELRCDPISGHTALYWYRQSLGQGLEFLIYFQGNSAPDKSGLPSDRFSAERTGGSVSTLTIQRTQQEDSAVYLCATSQWGLNTEAFFGQGTRLTVV.

This chain joins TRBV9 and TRBJ2-1; D unclear. This CDR3 comprises 13 residues. Between the trimmed V and J ends, which lost 0 bases and 8 bases, there was a span of 9 bases. Germline-derived CDR1 and CDR2 are SGDLS and YYNGEE. Written as DNA, the CDR3 is TGTGCCAGCAGCGTAGAAGCCCGTCATGAGCAGTTCTTC. Residues: CASSVEARHEQFF.

V usage is TRBV7-9 and J usage is TRBJ1-5; tentative D call: TRBD1 (5 bases). Germline CDR1 SEHNR, CDR2 FQNEAQ (reference sequence). V was pared by 8 bases and J by 0 bases, with 14 bases between. The CDR3 totals 15 residues. The CDR3 reads CASGNQGNSNQPQHF. In nucleotides, the CDR3 is TGTGCCAGCGGGAACCAGGGAAATAGCAATCAGCCCCAGCATTTT.

V is TRBV7-2 and J is TRBJ2-4, with 7 bases that match TRBD2. Germline trimming cut 1 base from V and 0 bases from J; bases unmatched to any gene: 9. The CDR3 is 18 amino acids. Per the germline V gene, CDR1 is SGHTA and CDR2 is FQGNSA. The CDR3 sequence: CASSLGPASGLAKNIQYF. CDR3 nucleotides: TGTGCCAGCAGCTTAGGGCCGGCTAGCGGCTTAGCCAAAAACATTCAGTACTTC.

This clone showed up many times. This chain links TRBV6-2 or TRBV6-3 with TRBJ1-6; D may be TRBD1 (6 bases). Trimming left V 6 bases short and J 8 bases short, with 17 bases between. The CDR3 extends over 15 amino acids. The germline CDR1 and CDR2 sequences are MNHEY and SVGEGT. CDR3 protein: CASSLQGWGHSPLHF. DNA for the CDR3: TGTGCCAGCAGCCTACAGGGATGGGGGCATTCACCCCTCCACTTT.

The chain uses TRBV2 and TRBJ1-4; D call uncertain. This CDR3 has 15 amino acids. CDR1 SNHLY and CDR2 FYNNEI come from the germline V gene. V lost 3 bases and J 0 bases, leaving 8 bases between the germline ends. The CDR3 sequence: CASSDGVATNEKLFF. In DNA, the CDR3 is TGTGCCAGCAGTGACGGGGTCGCAACTAATGAAAAACTGTTTTTT.

The gene calls are TRBV15 and TRBJ1-2, with 7 bases that match TRBD1. The CDR3 has 13 amino acids. Germline V gene lookup returns CDR1 LNHNV and CDR2 YYDKDF (reference sequence). V lost 1 base to trimming and J lost 7 bases; unmatched junction nucleotides: 3. CDR3 nucleotides: TGTGCCACCAGCAGAGTACAGGGGACTGGCTACACCTTC. Its protein is CATSRVQGTGYTF.

V usage is TRBV5-1 and J usage is TRBJ1-1, with TRBD1 as a possible D gene (6 bases). With 5 bases removed from V and 0 bases from J, the gap between germline ends came to 8 bases. This CDR3 contains 13 residues. Germline V gives CDR1 SGHRS, CDR2 YFSETQ. CDR3 loop: CASRRGMNTEAFF. The CDR3 region has the DNA TGCGCCAGCAGGAGGGGGATGAACACTGAAGCTTTCTTT. Variable domain in full (rest from reference TRBV5-1 and TRBJ1-1): KAGVTQTPRYLIKTRGQQVTLSCSPISGHRSVSWYQQTPGQGLQFLFEYFSETQRNKGNFPGRFSGRQFSNSRSEMNVSTLELGDSALYLCASRRGMNTEAFFGQGTRLTVV.

In this sample, this clone turned up a few times. The J gene is TRBJ1-2, the V gene TRBV5-6, with 7 bases fitting TRBD1. This CDR3 region has 15 residues. Per germline, CDR1 SGHDT and CDR2 YYEEEE. J gave up 3 bases and V 0 bases, and 5 bases lay outside the gene matches. This CDR3 is CASSLVGQEYYGYTF. The CDR3 nucleotides read TGTGCCAGCAGCTTGGTAGGACAGGAGTACTATGGCTACACCTTC.

The V and J genes are TRBV5-4 and TRBJ1-1, with D possibly being TRBD1 (5 bases). The CDR3 has 17 amino acids. V shed 5 bases and J shed 1 base, with 21 bases lying between them. CDR1 and CDR2 (germline): SGHNT, YYREEE (reference sequence). Here the CDR3 reads CASSTPQKVQGNTEAFF. The CDR3 DNA sequence: TGTGCCAGCAGTACACCCCAAAAAGTCCAGGGGAACACTGAAGCTTTCTTT.

V is TRBV4-3 and J is TRBJ2-1; 7 bases are a match to TRBD2. In germline, CDR1 is LGHNA, CDR2 YSLEER. This CDR3 region has 17 residues. Trimming took 0 bases from V and 4 from J; bases not matched to a gene: 9. Here the CDR3 reads CASSQDPLWGGYNEQFF. DNA of the CDR3: TGCGCCAGCAGCCAAGATCCGTTGTGGGGGGGATACAATGAGCAGTTCTTC.